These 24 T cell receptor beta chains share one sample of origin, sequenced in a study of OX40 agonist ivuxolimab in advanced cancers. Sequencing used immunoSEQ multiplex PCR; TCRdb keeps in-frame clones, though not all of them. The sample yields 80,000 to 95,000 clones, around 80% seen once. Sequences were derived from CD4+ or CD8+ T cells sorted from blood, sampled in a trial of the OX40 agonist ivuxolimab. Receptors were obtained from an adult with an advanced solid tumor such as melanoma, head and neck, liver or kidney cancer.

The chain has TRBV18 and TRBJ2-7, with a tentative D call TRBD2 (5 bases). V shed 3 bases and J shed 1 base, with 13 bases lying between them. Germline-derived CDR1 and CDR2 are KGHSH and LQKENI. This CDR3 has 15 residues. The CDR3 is CASSPPVWESYEQYF. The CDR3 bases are TGTGCCAGCTCACCTCCTGTTTGGGAGTCCTACGAGCAGTACTTC.

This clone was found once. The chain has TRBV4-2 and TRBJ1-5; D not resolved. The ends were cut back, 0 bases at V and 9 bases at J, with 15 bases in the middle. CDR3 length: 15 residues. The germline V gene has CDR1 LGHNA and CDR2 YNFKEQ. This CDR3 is CASSQDLAVGRPQHF. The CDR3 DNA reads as TGTGCCAGCAGCCAAGATCTGGCGGTTGGTCGGCCCCAGCATTTT.

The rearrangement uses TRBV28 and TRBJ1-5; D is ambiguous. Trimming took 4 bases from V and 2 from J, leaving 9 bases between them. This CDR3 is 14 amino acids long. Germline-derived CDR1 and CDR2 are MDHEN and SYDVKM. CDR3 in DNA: TGTGCCAGCAGTTCTGAAAGTGGCAATCAGCCCCAGCATTTT. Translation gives CASSSESGNQPQHF.

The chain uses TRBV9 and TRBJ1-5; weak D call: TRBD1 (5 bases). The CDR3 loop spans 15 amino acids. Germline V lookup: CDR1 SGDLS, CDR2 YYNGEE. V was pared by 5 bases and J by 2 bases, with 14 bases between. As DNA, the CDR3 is TGTGCCAGCAGTATTGATGGGGCACGCAATCAGCCCCAGCATTTT. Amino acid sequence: CASSIDGARNQPQHF.

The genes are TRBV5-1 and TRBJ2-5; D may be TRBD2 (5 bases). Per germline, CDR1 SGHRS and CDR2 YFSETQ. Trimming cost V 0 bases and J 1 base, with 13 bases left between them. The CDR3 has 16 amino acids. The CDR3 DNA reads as TGCGCCAGCAGCTTGGTTGGGCTCGGGGTCCAAGAGACCCAGTACTTC. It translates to CASSLVGLGVQETQYF.

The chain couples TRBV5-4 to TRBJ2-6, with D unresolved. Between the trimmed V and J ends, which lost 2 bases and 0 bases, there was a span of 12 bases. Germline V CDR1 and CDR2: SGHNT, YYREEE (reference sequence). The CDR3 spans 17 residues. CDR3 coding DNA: TGTGCCAGCAGCTTAGGTAATGCACCCTCTGGGGCCAACGTCCTGACTTTC. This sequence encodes CASSLGNAPSGANVLTF.

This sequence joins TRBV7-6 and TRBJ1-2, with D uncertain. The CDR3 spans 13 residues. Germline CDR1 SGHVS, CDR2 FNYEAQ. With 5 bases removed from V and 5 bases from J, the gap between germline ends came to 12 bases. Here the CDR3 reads CASSPHTHYGYTF. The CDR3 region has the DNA TGTGCCAGCAGCCCACATACACATTATGGCTACACCTTC.

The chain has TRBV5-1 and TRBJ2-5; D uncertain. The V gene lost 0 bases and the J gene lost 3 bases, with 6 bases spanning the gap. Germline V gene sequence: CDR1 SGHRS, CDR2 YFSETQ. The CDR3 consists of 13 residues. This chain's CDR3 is CASSLEAEETQYF. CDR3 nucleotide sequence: TGCGCCAGCAGCTTGGAGGCCGAAGAGACCCAGTACTTC.

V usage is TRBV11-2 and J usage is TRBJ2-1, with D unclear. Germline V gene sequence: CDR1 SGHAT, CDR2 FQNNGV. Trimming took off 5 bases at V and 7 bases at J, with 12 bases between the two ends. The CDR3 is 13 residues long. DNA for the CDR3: TGTGCCAGCAGCCCCGCGCCAGAGAATGAGCAGTTCTTC. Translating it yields CASSPAPENEQFF.

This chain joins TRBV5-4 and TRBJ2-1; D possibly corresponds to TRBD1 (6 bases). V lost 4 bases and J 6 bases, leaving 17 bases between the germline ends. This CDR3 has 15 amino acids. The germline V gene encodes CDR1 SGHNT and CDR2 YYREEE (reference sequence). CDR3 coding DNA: TGTGCCAGCAGCCTTAAGGGTGGGGGCCGCAATGAGCAGTTCTTC. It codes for CASSLKGGGRNEQFF.

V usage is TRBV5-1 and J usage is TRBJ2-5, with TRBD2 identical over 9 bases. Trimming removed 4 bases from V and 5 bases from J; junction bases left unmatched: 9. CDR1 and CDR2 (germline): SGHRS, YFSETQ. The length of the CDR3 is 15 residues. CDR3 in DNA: TGCGCCAGCAGCCCGGCGGCTAGCGGGGCCGAGACCCAGTACTTC. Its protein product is CASSPAASGAETQYF.

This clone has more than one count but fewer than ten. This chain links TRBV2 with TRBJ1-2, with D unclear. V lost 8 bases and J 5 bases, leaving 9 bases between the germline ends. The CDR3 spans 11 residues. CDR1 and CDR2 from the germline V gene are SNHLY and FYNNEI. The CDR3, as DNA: TGTGCCAGCGACCTTGGTTATGGCTACACCTTC. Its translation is CASDLGYGYTF.

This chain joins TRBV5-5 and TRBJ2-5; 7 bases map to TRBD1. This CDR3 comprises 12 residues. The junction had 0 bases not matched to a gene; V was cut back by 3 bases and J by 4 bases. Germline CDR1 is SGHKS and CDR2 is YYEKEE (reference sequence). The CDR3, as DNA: TGTGCCAGCAGCTGGGACAGAGAGACCCAGTACTTC. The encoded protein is CASSWDRETQYF. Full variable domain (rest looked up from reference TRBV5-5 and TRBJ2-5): DAGVTQSPTHLIKTRGQQVTLRCSPISGHKSVSWYQQVLGQGPQFIFQYYEKEERGRGNFPDRFSARQFPNYSSELNVNALLLGDSALYLCASSWDRETQYFGPGTRLLVL.

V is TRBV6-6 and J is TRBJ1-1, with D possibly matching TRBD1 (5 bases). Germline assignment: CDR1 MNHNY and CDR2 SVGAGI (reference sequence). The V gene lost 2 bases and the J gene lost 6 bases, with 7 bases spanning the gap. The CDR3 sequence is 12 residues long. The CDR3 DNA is TGTGCCAGCAGTTACGGGGCAGCTGAAGCTTTCTTT. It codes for CASSYGAAEAFF.

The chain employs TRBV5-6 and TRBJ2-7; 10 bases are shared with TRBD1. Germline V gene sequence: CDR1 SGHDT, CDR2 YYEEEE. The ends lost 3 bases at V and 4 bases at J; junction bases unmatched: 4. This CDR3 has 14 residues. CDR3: CASSWGQGWYEQYF. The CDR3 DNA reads TGTGCCAGCAGCTGGGGACAGGGGTGGTACGAGCAGTACTTC.

This CDR3 reads CASSLVVAGAYEQYF. DNA of the CDR3: TGCGCCAGCAGCTTGGTAGTAGCGGGGGCCTACGAGCAGTACTTC. This chain links TRBV5-1 with TRBJ2-7; 9 bases map to TRBD2. This CDR3 has 15 amino acids. Germline V CDR1 and CDR2: SGHRS, YFSETQ. V lost 0 bases and J lost 2; bases outside the gene matches: 3.

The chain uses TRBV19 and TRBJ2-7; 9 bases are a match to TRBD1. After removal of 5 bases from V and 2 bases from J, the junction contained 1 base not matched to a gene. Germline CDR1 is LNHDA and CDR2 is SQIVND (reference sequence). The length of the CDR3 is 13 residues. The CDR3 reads CASSRDRAYEQYF. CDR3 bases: TGTGCCAGTAGTCGGGACAGGGCCTACGAGCAGTACTTC.

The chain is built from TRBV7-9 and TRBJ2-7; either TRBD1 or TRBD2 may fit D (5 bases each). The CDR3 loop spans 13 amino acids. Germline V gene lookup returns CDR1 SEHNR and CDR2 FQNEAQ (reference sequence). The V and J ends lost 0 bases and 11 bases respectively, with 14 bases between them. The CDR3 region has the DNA TGTGCCAGCAGCTTAGCCGGGACCGGGATGGAGTACTTC. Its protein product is CASSLAGTGMEYF.

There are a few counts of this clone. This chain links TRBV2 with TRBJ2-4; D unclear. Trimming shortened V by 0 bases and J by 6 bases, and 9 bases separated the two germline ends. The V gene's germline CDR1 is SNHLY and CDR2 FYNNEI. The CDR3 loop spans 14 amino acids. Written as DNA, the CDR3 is TGTGCCAGCAGTGAAGCGGTGGCAATAAACATTCAGTACTTC. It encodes CASSEAVAINIQYF.

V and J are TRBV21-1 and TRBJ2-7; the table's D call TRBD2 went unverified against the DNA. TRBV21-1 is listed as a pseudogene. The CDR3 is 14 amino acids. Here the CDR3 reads CAGSKRTGGYEQYF. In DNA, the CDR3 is TGTGCCGGCAGCAAGAGGACGGGGGGCTACGAGCAGTACTTC.

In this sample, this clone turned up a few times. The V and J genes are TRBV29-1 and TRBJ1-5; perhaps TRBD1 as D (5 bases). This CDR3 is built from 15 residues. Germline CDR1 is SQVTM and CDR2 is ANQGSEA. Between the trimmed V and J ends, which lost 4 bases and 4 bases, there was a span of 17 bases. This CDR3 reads CSVALPGTGNQPQHF. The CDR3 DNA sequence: TGCAGCGTTGCCCTCCCAGGGACGGGGAATCAGCCCCAGCATTTT. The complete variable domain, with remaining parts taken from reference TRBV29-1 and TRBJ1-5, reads SAVISQKPSRDICQRGTSLTIQCQVDSQVTMMFWYRQQPGQSLTLIATANQGSEATYESGFVIDKFPISRPNLTFSTLTVSNMSPEDSSIYLCSVALPGTGNQPQHFGDGTRLSIL.

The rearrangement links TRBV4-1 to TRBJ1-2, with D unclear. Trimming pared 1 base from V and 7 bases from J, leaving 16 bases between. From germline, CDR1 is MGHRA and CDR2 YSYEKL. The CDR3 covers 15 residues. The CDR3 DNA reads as TGCGCCAGCAGCCAAGGAAAGGCCAGCGGAGGTGGCTACACCTTC. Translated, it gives CASSQGKASGGGYTF.

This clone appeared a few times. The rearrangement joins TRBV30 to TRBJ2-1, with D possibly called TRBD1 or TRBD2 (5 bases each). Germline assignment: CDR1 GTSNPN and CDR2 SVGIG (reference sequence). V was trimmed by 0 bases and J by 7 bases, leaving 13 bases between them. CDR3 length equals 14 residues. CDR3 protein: CAWSVLGTGNEQFF. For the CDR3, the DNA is TGTGCCTGGAGTGTACTGGGGACGGGAAATGAGCAGTTCTTC.

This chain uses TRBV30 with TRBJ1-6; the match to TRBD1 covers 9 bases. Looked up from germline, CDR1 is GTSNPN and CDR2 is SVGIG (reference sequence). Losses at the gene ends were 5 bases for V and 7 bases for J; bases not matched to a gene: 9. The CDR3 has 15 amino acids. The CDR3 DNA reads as TGTGCCTGGGCGCGACAGGGGGGAGGGAATTCACCCCTCCACTTT. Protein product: CAWARQGGGNSPLHF.